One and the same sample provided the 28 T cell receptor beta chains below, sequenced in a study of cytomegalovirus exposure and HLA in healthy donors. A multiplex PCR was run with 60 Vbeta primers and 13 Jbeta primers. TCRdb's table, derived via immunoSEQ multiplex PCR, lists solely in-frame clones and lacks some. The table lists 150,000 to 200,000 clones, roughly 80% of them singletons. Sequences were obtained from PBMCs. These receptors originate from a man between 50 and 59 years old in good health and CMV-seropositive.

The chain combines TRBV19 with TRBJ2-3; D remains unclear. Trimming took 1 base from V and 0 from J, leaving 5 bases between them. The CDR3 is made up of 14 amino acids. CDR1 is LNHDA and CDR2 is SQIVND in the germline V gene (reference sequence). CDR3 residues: CASSIAVSTDTQYF. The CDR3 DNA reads TGTGCCAGTAGTATAGCGGTGAGCACAGATACGCAGTATTTT.

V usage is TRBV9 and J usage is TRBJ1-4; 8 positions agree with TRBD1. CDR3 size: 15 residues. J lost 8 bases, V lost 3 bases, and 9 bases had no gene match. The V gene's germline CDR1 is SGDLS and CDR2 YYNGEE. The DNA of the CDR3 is TGTGCCAGCAGCGCCGGACAGGGACTGTGGGAAAAACTGTTTTTT. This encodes CASSAGQGLWEKLFF.

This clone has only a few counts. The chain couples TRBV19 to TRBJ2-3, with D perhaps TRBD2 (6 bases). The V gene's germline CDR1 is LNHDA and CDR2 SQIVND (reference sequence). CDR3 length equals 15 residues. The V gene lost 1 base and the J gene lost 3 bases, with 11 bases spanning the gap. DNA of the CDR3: TGTGCCAGTAGTATAGTGGGAGGTGGTACAGATACGCAGTATTTT. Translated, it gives CASSIVGGGTDTQYF.

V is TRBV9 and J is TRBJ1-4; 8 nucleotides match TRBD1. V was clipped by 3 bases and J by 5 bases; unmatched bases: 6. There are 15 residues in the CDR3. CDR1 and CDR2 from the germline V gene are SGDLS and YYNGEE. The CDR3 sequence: CASSAGGQANEKLFF. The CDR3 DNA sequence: TGTGCCAGCAGCGCTGGGGGACAGGCCAATGAAAAACTGTTTTTT.

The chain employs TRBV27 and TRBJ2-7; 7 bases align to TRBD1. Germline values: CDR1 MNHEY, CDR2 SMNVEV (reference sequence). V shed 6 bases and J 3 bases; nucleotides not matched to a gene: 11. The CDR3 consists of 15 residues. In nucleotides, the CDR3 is TGTGCCAGCAGCATAACACCGGGACAGAACTACGAGCAGTACTTC. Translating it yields CASSITPGQNYEQYF.

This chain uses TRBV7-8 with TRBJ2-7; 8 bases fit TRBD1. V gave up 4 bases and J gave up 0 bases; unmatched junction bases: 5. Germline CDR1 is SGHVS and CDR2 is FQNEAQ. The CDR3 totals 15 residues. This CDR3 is CASSSAGTGSYEQYF. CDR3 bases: TGTGCCAGCAGCTCCGCCGGGACAGGCTCCTACGAGCAGTACTTC.

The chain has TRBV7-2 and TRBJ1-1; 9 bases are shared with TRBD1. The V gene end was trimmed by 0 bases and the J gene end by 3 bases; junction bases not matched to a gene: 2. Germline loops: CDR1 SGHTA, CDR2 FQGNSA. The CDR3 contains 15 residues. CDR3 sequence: CASSLAGQGYTEAFF. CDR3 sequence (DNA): TGTGCCAGCAGCTTAGCGGGACAGGGTTACACTGAAGCTTTCTTT.

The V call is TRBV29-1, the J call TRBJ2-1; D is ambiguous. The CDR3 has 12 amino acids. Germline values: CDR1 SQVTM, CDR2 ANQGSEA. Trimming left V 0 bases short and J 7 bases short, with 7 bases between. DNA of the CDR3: TGCAGCGTTGAAGATACAGAAAATGAGCAGTTCTTC. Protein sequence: CSVEDTENEQFF.

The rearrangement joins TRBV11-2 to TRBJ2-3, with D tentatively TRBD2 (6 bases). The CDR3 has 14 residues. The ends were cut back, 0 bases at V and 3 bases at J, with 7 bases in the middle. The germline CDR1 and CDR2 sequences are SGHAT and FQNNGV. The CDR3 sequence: CASSLERGTDTQYF. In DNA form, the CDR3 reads TGTGCCAGCAGCTTAGAGCGGGGAACAGATACGCAGTATTTT.

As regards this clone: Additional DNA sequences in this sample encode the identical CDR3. CDR3 loop: CASSSQVGRIYGYTF. The CDR3 DNA reads TGTGCCAGCAGTTCTCAAGTTGGGAGAATCTATGGCTACACCTTC. The V gene is TRBV28, the J gene TRBJ1-2; D call uncertain. CDR1 and CDR2 (germline): MDHEN, SYDVKM. This CDR3 comprises 15 residues. V lost 4 bases to trimming and J lost 4 bases, with 16 bases between them.

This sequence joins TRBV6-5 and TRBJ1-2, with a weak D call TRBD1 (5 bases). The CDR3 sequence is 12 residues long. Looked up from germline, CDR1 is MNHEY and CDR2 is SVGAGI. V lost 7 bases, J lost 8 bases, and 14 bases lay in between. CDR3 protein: CASTSRQGGYTF. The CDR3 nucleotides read TGTGCCAGCACCAGTCGTCAGGGAGGCTACACCTTC.

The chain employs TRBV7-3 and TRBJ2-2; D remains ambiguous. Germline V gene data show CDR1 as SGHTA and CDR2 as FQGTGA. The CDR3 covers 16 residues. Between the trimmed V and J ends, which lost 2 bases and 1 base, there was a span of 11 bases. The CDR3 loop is CASSLSVVGNTGELFF. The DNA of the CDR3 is TGTGCCAGCAGCTTATCGGTGGTTGGGAACACCGGGGAGCTGTTTTTT.

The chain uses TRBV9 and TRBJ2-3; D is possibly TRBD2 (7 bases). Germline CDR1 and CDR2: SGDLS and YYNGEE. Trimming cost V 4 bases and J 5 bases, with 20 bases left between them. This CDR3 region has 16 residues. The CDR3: CASSSPMGGRGDTQYF. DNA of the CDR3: TGTGCCAGCAGCTCCCCAATGGGGGGGCGAGGAGATACGCAGTATTTT.

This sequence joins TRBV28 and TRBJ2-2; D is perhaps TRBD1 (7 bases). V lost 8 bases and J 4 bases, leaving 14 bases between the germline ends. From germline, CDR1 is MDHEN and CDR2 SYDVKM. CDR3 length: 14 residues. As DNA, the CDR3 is TGTGCCAGCCGCGGCAGGGGGGTCACCGGGGAGCTGTTTTTT. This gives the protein CASRGRGVTGELFF. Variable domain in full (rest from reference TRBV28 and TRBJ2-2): DVKVTQSSRYLVKRTGEKVFLECVQDMDHENMFWYRQDPGLGLRLIYFSYDVKMKEKGDIPEGYSVSREKKERFSLILESASTNQTSMYLCASRGRGVTGELFFGEGSRLTVL.

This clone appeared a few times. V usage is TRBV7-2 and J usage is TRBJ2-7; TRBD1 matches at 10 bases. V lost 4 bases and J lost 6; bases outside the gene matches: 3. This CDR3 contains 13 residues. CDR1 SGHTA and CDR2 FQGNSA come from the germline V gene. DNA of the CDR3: TGTGCCAGCAGCTCCGGACAGGGGGGCGAGCAGTACTTC. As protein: CASSSGQGGEQYF.

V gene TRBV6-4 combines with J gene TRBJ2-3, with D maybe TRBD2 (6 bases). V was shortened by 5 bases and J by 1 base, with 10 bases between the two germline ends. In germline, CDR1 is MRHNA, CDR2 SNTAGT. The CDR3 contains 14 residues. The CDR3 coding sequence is TGTGCCAGCAGTCCTGGCGGGGGCACAGATACGCAGTATTTT. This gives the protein CASSPGGGTDTQYF.

CDR3 nucleotide sequence: TGTGCCAGCAGCTTGACAGGGGGCCTGATGAACACTGAAGCTTTCTTT. As protein: CASSLTGGLMNTEAFF. This chain joins TRBV5-5 and TRBJ1-1; 9 nucleotides line up with TRBD1. The germline gives CDR1 SGHKS, CDR2 YYEKEE (reference sequence). J lost 0 bases, V lost 1 base, and 4 bases had no gene match. The CDR3 contains 16 residues. Drawing the rest from reference TRBV5-5 and TRBJ1-1, the complete variable domain is DAGVTQSPTHLIKTRGQQVTLRCSPISGHKSVSWYQQVLGQGPQFIFQYYEKEERGRGNFPDRFSARQFPNYSSELNVNALLLGDSALYLCASSLTGGLMNTEAFFGQGTRLTVV.

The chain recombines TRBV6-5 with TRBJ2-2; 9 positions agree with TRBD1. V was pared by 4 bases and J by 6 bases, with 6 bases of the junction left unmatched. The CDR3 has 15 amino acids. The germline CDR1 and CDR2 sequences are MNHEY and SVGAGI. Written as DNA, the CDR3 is TGTGCCAGCAGTTTCCGGGACAGGGCCGCCGGGGAGCTGTTTTTT. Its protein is CASSFRDRAAGELFF.

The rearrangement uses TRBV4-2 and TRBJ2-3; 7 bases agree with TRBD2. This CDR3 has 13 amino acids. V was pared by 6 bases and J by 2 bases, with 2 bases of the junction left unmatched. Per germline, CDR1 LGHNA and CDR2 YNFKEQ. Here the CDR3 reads CASSKRDTDTQYF. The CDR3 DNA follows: TGTGCCAGCAGTAAGCGGGACACAGATACGCAGTATTTT.

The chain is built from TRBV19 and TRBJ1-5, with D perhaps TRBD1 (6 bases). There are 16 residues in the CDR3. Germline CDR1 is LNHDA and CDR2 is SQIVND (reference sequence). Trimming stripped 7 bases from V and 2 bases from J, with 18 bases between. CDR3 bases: TGTGCCAGTATCGACAGGAGCCTGTGGGGCAATCAGCCCCAGCATTTT. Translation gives CASIDRSLWGNQPQHF.

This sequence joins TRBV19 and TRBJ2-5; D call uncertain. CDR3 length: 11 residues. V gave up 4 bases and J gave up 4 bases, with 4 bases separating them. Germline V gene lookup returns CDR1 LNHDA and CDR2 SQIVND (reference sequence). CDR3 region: CASSRAETQYF. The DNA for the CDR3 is TGTGCCAGTAGTAGGGCAGAGACCCAGTACTTC.

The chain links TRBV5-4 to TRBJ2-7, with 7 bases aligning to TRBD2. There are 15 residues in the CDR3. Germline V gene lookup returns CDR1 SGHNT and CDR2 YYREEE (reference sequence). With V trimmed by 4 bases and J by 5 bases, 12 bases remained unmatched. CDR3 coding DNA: TGTGCCAGCAGCCCGGTGGGGGGAGGGAACCACGAGCAGTACTTC. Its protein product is CASSPVGGGNHEQYF.

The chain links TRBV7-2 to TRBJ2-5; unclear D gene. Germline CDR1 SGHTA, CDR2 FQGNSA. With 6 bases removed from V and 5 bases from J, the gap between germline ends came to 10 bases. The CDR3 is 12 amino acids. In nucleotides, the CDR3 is TGTGCCAGCAGTCAGTACGGGGAGACCCAGTACTTC. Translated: CASSQYGETQYF. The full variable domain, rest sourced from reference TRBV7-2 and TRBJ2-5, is GAGVSQSPSNKVTEKGKDVELRCDPISGHTALYWYRQSLGQGLEFLIYFQGNSAPDKSGLPSDRFSAERTGGSVSTLTIQRTQQEDSAVYLCASSQYGETQYFGPGTRLLVL.

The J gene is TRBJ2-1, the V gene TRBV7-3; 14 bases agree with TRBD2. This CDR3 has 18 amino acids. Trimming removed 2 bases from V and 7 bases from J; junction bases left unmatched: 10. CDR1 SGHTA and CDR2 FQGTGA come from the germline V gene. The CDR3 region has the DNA TGTGCCAGCAGCTTATGGGTTCGGGGGACTAGCGGGAGAAATGAGCAGTTCTTC. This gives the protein CASSLWVRGTSGRNEQFF.

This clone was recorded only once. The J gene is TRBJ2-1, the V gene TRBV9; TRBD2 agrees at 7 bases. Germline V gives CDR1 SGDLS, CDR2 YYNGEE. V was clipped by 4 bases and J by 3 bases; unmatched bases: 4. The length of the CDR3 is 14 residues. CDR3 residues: CASSPGTNYNEQFF. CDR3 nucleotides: TGTGCCAGCAGCCCTGGGACTAACTACAATGAGCAGTTCTTC.

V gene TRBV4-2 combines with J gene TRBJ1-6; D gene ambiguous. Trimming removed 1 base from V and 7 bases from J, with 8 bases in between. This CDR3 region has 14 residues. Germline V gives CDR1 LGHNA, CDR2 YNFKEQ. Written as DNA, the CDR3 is TGTGCCAGCAGCCAAGGCTCGGGGAATTCACCCCTCCACTTT. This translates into CASSQGSGNSPLHF.

As DNA, the CDR3 is TGTGCCATCAGTGAGTCCGGACTAGCTATTGTAGCCGGGGAGCTGTTTTTT. Translation gives CAISESGLAIVAGELFF. The chain employs TRBV10-3 and TRBJ2-2; 8 bases map to TRBD2. The junction had 9 bases not matched to a gene; V was cut back by 0 bases and J by 6 bases. The CDR3 has 17 amino acids. Germline CDR1 reads ENHRY; CDR2 reads SYGVKD.

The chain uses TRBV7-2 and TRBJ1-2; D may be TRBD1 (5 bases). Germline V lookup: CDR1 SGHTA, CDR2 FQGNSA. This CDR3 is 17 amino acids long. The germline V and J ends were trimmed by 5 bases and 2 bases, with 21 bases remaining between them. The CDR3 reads CASSLGLNLRGNYGYTF. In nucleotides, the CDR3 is TGTGCCAGCAGCCTAGGGCTGAACCTAAGGGGCAACTATGGCTACACCTTC. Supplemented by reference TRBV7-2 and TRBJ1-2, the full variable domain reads GAGVSQSPSNKVTEKGKDVELRCDPISGHTALYWYRQSLGQGLEFLIYFQGNSAPDKSGLPSDRFSAERTGGSVSTLTIQRTQQEDSAVYLCASSLGLNLRGNYGYTFGSGTRLTVV.